A selection of T cell receptor beta chains follows, all from one sample in a study of metastatic and nonmetastatic thyroid tumors. TCRdb re-called the PCR reads with MiXCR. The repertoire holds 15,000 to 20,000 clones, with 30% to 35% as singletons. Sequencing used adjacent normal tissue. Receptor source: a female donor with papillary thyroid cancer or a benign thyroid nodule (not recorded which). Some clones in this sample may be carry-over from other donors' samples. The CDR3 runs from the conserved cysteine through the conserved F or W. A D gene is named only where the DNA matches it firmly. Some rows mark clone size as missing; the rest say once, few, many or name a class of expanded clone.

v_call	j_call	clone_size	d_call	cdr3_length	cdr3_nt	cdr3_aa
TRBV11-3	TRBJ2-2	NA	TRBD1	15	TGTGCCAGCAGCTTAGACTTTACAGGGGCCGGGGAGCTGTTTTTT	CASSLDFTGAGELFF
TRBV2	TRBJ2-1	medium-sized	NA	14	TGTGCCAGCACCCTCGGGGGACCCTACAATGAGCAGTTCTTC	CASTLGGPYNEQFF
TRBV6-1	TRBJ2-1	NA	NA	15	TGTGCCAGCAGTGAAGCGTGGATAACGGGCAATGAGCAGTTCTTC	CASSEAWITGNEQFF
TRBV2	TRBJ2-7	few	TRBD2	15	TGTGCCAGCAGTGATAGCGGGGGGGCTACGTACGAGCAGTACTTC	CASSDSGGATYEQYF
TRBV20-1	TRBJ2-1	NA	TRBD2	15	TGCAGTGCTAGAGGCTTAGCGGGGAACTACAATGAGCAGTTCTTC	CSARGLAGNYNEQFF
TRBV5-1	TRBJ1-6	NA	NA	14	TGCGCCAGCAGCTTGCAGGGAGCAGGTTCACCCCTCCACTTT	CASSLQGAGSPLHF
TRBV18	TRBJ1-1	many	NA	15	TGTGCCAGCTCACCACCACCAGGGCAGAACACTGAAGCTTTCTTT	CASSPPPGQNTEAFF
TRBV20-1	TRBJ2-2	NA	NA	16	TGCAGTGCTAGATGGTCTGGGGGTGGGGATACCGGGGAGCTGTTTTTT	CSARWSGGGDTGELFF
TRBV5-1	TRBJ2-5	many	NA	11	TGCGCCAGCGCGGGGCAAGAGACCCAGTACTTC	CASAGQETQYF
TRBV7-6	TRBJ1-4	many	NA	15	TGTGCCAGCAGCTTAGGAAGGGGGGCTAATGAAAAACTGTTTTTT	CASSLGRGANEKLFF
TRBV7-8	TRBJ1-5	NA	NA	15	TGTGCCAGCAGCTTAGTCGGGGGCGGGTCCCAGCCCCAGCATTTT	CASSLVGGGSQPQHF
TRBV12-3/TRBV12-4	TRBJ1-5	medium-sized	NA	14	TGTGCCAGCAGTTTTAAAAGTAGCGAACAGCCCCAGCATTTT	CASSFKSSEQPQHF
TRBV15	TRBJ2-7	NA	NA	13	TGTGCCACCAGCAGAGATTTGGGCTACGAGCAGTACTTC	CATSRDLGYEQYF
TRBV7-8	TRBJ2-7	NA	NA	15	TGTGCCAGCAGCTGGCCCGCGGGACCTACCTACGAGCAGTACTTC	CASSWPAGPTYEQYF
TRBV10-3	TRBJ2-7	few	NA	13	TGTGCCTCCGCCGGGATGGGGGCCCACGAGCAGTACTTC	CASAGMGAHEQYF
TRBV6-5	TRBJ2-7	few	NA	13	TGTGCCAGCATTTATAGTCTTTACTACGAGCAGTACTTC	CASIYSLYYEQYF
TRBV27	TRBJ1-6	few	TRBD1	17	TGTGCCAGCAGTCTTACCCAGGGGGGACTCCATAATTCACCCCTCCACTTT	CASSLTQGGLHNSPLHF
TRBV28	TRBJ1-1	few	TRBD1	14	TGTGTCATCGGACAGGGTGCTCGGTACACTGAAGCTTTCTTT	CVIGQGARYTEAFF
TRBV7-9	TRBJ1-2	NA	TRBD1	13	TGTGCCAGCAGGAAGCAGGGGGCGTCTGGCTACACCTTC	CASRKQGASGYTF
TRBV11-3	TRBJ1-1	NA	NA	15	TGTGCCAGCAGCTTAGATCCGGGAGGGTTTACTGAAGCTTTCTTT	CASSLDPGGFTEAFF
TRBV5-1	TRBJ2-2	NA	TRBD1	15	TGCGCCAGCAGCCCCGGACAGGGGTACGCCGGGGAGCTGTTTTTT	CASSPGQGYAGELFF
TRBV2	TRBJ1-1	few	NA	11	TGTGCCAGCAGTGTGGGGACTGAAGCTTTCTTT	CASSVGTEAFF
TRBV6-1	TRBJ1-5	NA	NA	14	TGTGCCAGCAGTGGGGGACGGATCAATCAGCCCCAGCATTTT	CASSGGRINQPQHF
TRBV20-1	TRBJ1-5	NA	NA	14	TGCAGTGCTAGAGCTGGAATATTAAATCAGCCCCAGCATTTT	CSARAGILNQPQHF
TRBV11-2	TRBJ1-6	NA	NA	16	TGTGCCAGCAGCCCCCTCCCCAGGCAGGGTGGTTCACCCCTCCACTTT	CASSPLPRQGGSPLHF
TRBV12-3/TRBV12-4	TRBJ2-5	NA	NA	13	TGTGCCAGTTATCTCCTAGGACAAGAGACCCAGTACTTC	CASYLLGQETQYF
TRBV6-1	TRBJ2-3	few	TRBD1	15	TGTGCCAGCTCAAGGGACAGGGTCCGATTAGATACGCAGTATTTT	CASSRDRVRLDTQYF
TRBV2	TRBJ1-6	NA	NA	21	TGTGCCAGCAGGACGCGTAACGGGGTACTAAAGGGCGGGAGCAGAAATTCACCCCTCCACTTT	CASRTRNGVLKGGSRNSPLHF
TRBV6-2/TRBV6-3	TRBJ2-7	NA	TRBD2	16	TGTGCCAGCAGTTACATCCTAGCGGGAGGGCCGCACGAGCAGTACTTC	CASSYILAGGPHEQYF
TRBV28	TRBJ1-6	few	NA	13	TGTGCCAGCAGTTTAATTGGGAATTCACCCCTCCACTTT	CASSLIGNSPLHF
TRBV18	TRBJ1-6	many	NA	13	TGTGCCAGCTCACCAGGGCTTAATTCACCCCTCCACTTT	CASSPGLNSPLHF
TRBV20-1	TRBJ1-6	NA	NA	15	TGCAGTGCTAGAGATGTCAGCTCCTATAATTCACCCCTCCACTTT	CSARDVSSYNSPLHF
TRBV10-1	TRBJ2-5	NA	TRBD2	16	TGCGCCAGCAGTGAGTCGCGGGGGACCTACCAAGAGACCCAGTACTTC	CASSESRGTYQETQYF
TRBV6-1	TRBJ2-7	NA	TRBD1	12	TGTGCCAGCAGTGAAGGGGACAGGTTTTGGGTTTTC	CASSEGDRFWVF
TRBV6-1	TRBJ2-1	NA	TRBD2	15	TGTGCCAGCAGCCATCAGACTAGCGGGATCAATGAGCAGTTCTTC	CASSHQTSGINEQFF
TRBV29-1	TRBJ1-1	many	NA	13	TGCAGCGCCGCACGGAGTATGAACACTGAAGCTTTCTTT	CSAARSMNTEAFF
TRBV2	TRBJ2-7	NA	NA	12	TGTGCCAGCAGACTAGCAGTCTACGAGCAGTACTTC	CASRLAVYEQYF
TRBV19	TRBJ2-1	many	NA	16	TGTGCCAGTAGTTGGAAACTAAGGGGGTCGTTAAATGAGCAGTTCTTC	CASSWKLRGSLNEQFF
TRBV6-1	TRBJ2-1	medium-sized	NA	11	TGTGCCAGCAGTACCCGGACAGAGCAGTTCTTC	CASSTRTEQFF
TRBV6-4	TRBJ2-2	NA	NA	15	TGTGCCAGCAGTGCCAGGGAGGTGGACACCGGGGAGCTGTTTTTT	CASSAREVDTGELFF
TRBV6-4	TRBJ2-2	NA	NA	13	TGTGCCAGCAACGACAGGGAGGCCGGGGAGCTGTTTTTT	CASNDREAGELFF
TRBV12-3/TRBV12-4	TRBJ2-6	NA	NA	19	TGTGCCAGCAGTTTCACGGGGGGCCAACCCCAGTCTGGGGCCAACGTCCTGACTTTC	CASSFTGGQPQSGANVLTF
TRBV11-2	TRBJ2-1	medium-sized	TRBD2	15	TGTGCCAGCAGCTCCACTACTAGCGGGGGGGCCGGGCAGTTCTTC	CASSSTTSGGAGQFF
TRBV30	TRBJ2-3	NA	TRBD1	14	TGTGCCTGGGGACAGGCGTATAGCACAGATACGCAGTATTTT	CAWGQAYSTDTQYF
TRBV5-1	TRBJ1-3	once	NA	15	TGCGCCAGCAGCCCCGGACCCCCCTCTGGAAACACCATATATTTT	CASSPGPPSGNTIYF
TRBV27	TRBJ1-2	NA	TRBD1	17	TGTGCCAGCAGCCCTATTCCGGGACAGGGGGGGGGAAGAGGCTACACCTTC	CASSPIPGQGGGRGYTF
TRBV10-3	TRBJ1-1	medium-sized	TRBD1	14	TGTGCCATCAGTAAGGACAGGGGGAACACTGAAGCTTTCTTT	CAISKDRGNTEAFF
TRBV6-1	TRBJ1-1	NA	TRBD1	15	TGTGCCAGCAGTCCCACTAGACAGGGAAACACTGAAGCTTTCTTT	CASSPTRQGNTEAFF
TRBV11-3	TRBJ2-1	medium-sized	NA	13	TGTGCCAGCAGCTTAGAGGTGGCGGATGAGCAGTTCTTC	CASSLEVADEQFF
TRBV7-2	TRBJ1-5	few	NA	14	TGTGCCAGCAGCTTTGGGGTTGGTGGGCAGCCCCAGCATTTT	CASSFGVGGQPQHF
TRBV6-5	TRBJ2-1	NA	NA	14	TGTGCCAGCAGTTCCGGGACATTGAAGAATGAGCAGTTCTTC	CASSSGTLKNEQFF
TRBV25-1	TRBJ1-4	NA	TRBD1	15	TGTGCCAGCACCCCTAGACAGGGACCTAATGAAAAACTGTTTTTT	CASTPRQGPNEKLFF
TRBV6-2/TRBV6-3	TRBJ2-2	NA	TRBD2	18	TGTGCCAGCAGCCAGCCGGGACTAGCGGGGGGAATCACCGGGGAGCTGTTTTTT	CASSQPGLAGGITGELFF
TRBV11-3	TRBJ1-1	medium-sized	NA	14	TGTGCCAGCAGCTTAGATAGGGGAGGCACTGAAGCTTTCTTT	CASSLDRGGTEAFF
TRBV28	TRBJ2-3	few	NA	13	TGTGCCAGCAGTCCCCGACTCCTAGATACGCAGTATTTT	CASSPRLLDTQYF
TRBV28	TRBJ1-2	medium-sized	NA	17	TGTGCCAGCAGTACCAACGGGGCCTTGGGGGTTCAATATGGCTACACCTTC	CASSTNGALGVQYGYTF
TRBV6-1	TRBJ1-6	few	NA	14	TGTGCCAGCAGTTCCTTTTCGAGAAATTCACCCCTCCACTTT	CASSSFSRNSPLHF
TRBV5-1	TRBJ2-2	NA	NA	15	TGCGCCAGCAGCTTGACAGGGAGAAGGACCGGGGAGCTGTTTTTT	CASSLTGRRTGELFF
TRBV20-1	TRBJ1-2	NA	TRBD1	16	TGCAGTGCTAGACCCCTCACAGGGGGAGCTAACTATGGCTACACCTTC	CSARPLTGGANYGYTF